This paragraph covers one T cell receptor (beta chain) sequence. Germline V gives CDR1 SNHLY, CDR2 FYNNEI. V lost 7 bases, J lost 3 bases, and 3 bases stayed unmatched. The CDR3 length is 13 residues. In the authors' methods: Scientists estimated how many nucleated cells there were by amplifying reference gene primers. Profiling relied on immunoSEQ multiplex PCR, and the TCRdb table lists in-frame clones only, not all of them. That table furnishes V, J and clone size, whereas the DNA furnished D and trimming. The sample includes fewer than 250,000 clones, roughly nine tenths of them seen just once. The data stem from a study of blood T cell repertoires in COVID-19. Study summary: The United States, Italy and Spain provided the acute and convalescent COVID-19 samples. T cells, B-cell-depleted T cells, or PBMCs supplied cDNA or gDNA.

The rearrangement joins TRBV2 to TRBJ1-2; 9 bases align to TRBD1. Material: peripheral blood. This sequence was found in a man aged 35 to 55 with acute or convalescent COVID-19. CDR3 sequence: CASTQGAYYGYTF. As DNA, the CDR3 is TGTGCCAGCACACAGGGGGCGTACTATGGCTACACCTTC.